The 13 T cell receptor beta chains in this list originate from one sample, sequenced in a study of shared T cell receptors in the human thymus. The repertoire was sequenced with immunoSEQ multiplex PCR; TCRdb's copy has only in-frame clones and lacks some. The sample gives roughly 700,000 clones, 88% of which show up once; roughly 0.0097% is in the top ten. This sample was shared with a second study, whose subject was human thymus T cells.

Sequencing was carried out using thymocytes. Every receptor here comes from a boy in the first two years of life with a congenital heart defect.

V usage is TRBV21-1 and J usage is TRBJ1-2; TRBD1 is taken as the D call from the table, unchecked against the DNA. TRBV21-1 is assigned pseudogene status. This CDR3 is 16 amino acids long. The DNA for the CDR3 is TGTGCCAGCATCAAGACAGGGTCCGGCCTTAACTATGGCTACACCTTC. Amino acids: CASIKTGSGLNYGYTF.

The chain is built from TRBV7-8 and TRBJ2-2, with no clear D. The germline CDR1 and CDR2 sequences are SGHVS and FQNEAQ. The V and J ends lost 4 bases and 1 base respectively, with 7 bases between them. There are 14 residues in the CDR3. The CDR3 loop is CASSCSWNTGELFF. CDR3 in DNA: TGTGCCAGCAGCTGTAGCTGGAACACCGGGGAGCTGTTTTTT. Based on the CDR3 plus reference TRBV7-8 and TRBJ2-2, the full variable domain is GAGVSQSPRYKVAKRGQDVALRCDPISGHVSLFWYQQALGQGPEFLTYFQNEAQLDKSGLPSDRFFAERPEGSVSTLKIQRTQQEDSAVYLCASSCSWNTGELFFGEGSRLTVL.

J is TRBJ2-7 and V is TRBV5-8, with D perhaps TRBD2 (5 bases). The length of the CDR3 is 12 residues. Trimming cost V 10 bases and J 0 bases, with 11 bases left between them. Germline CDR1 reads SGHTS; CDR2 reads YDEGEE. The CDR3 protein is CAGYSVSYEQYF. CDR3 bases: TGTGCCGGTTATAGCGTCTCCTACGAGCAGTACTTC.

V usage is TRBV16 and J usage is TRBJ1-5; 11 bases agree with TRBD1. J gave up 4 bases and V 5 bases, and 7 bases lay outside the gene matches. The germline V gene has CDR1 KGHSY and CDR2 FQNENV. The CDR3 is made up of 16 amino acids. The CDR3 reads CASSARTGGRNQPQHF. As DNA, the CDR3 is TGTGCCAGCAGCGCCCGGACAGGGGGCAGGAATCAGCCCCAGCATTTT.

The CDR3 loop reads CASRRTSGRLPHNEQFF. The CDR3 DNA is TGTGCCAGCAGGAGGACTAGCGGGAGGCTACCACACAATGAGCAGTTCTTC. This rearrangement joins TRBV2 to TRBJ2-1; 14 bases agree with TRBD2. In germline, CDR1 is SNHLY, CDR2 FYNNEI. J lost 5 bases, V lost 6 bases, and 9 bases had no gene match. This CDR3 contains 17 residues.

This chain joins TRBV10-3 and TRBJ2-3, with 7 bases lining up with TRBD1. Per the germline V gene, CDR1 is ENHRY and CDR2 is SYGVKD. The CDR3 is 13 amino acids. V lost 2 bases to trimming and J lost 5 bases; unmatched junction nucleotides: 1. The DNA of the CDR3 is TGTGCCATCAGTGAGAGGGGGCGAGATACGCAGTATTTT. Residues: CAISERGRDTQYF.

The V gene is TRBV6-5, the J gene TRBJ2-7; D remains ambiguous. Between the trimmed V and J ends, which lost 6 bases and 6 bases, there was a span of 12 bases. The germline gives CDR1 MNHEY, CDR2 SVGAGI. The CDR3 loop spans 12 amino acids. CDR3 in DNA: TGTGCCAGCAGCCAAGATGGCCTCGAGCAGTACTTC. Its translation is CASSQDGLEQYF.

The J gene is TRBJ2-3, the V gene TRBV14; 9 positions match TRBD2. CDR3 length: 17 amino acids. Germline V gene sequence: CDR1 SGHDN, CDR2 FVKESK. V gave up 4 bases and J gave up 2 bases; unmatched junction bases: 10. The CDR3 nucleotides are TGTGCCAGCAGCCCCCTTAGCGGGAGTAAGAACACAGATACGCAGTATTTT. Residues: CASSPLSGSKNTDTQYF.

The V and J genes are TRBV5-4 and TRBJ2-3; 7 nucleotides align to TRBD2. After removal of 3 bases from V and 1 base from J, the junction contained 5 bases not matched to a gene. The CDR3 consists of 15 residues. From germline, CDR1 is SGHNT and CDR2 YYREEE (reference sequence). The CDR3 DNA is TGTGCCAGCAGCTCGAGCGGGATTCGCACAGATACGCAGTATTTT. Translated, it gives CASSSSGIRTDTQYF. Based on the CDR3 plus reference TRBV5-4 and TRBJ2-3, the full variable domain is ETGVTQSPTHLIKTRGQQVTLRCSSQSGHNTVSWYQQALGQGPQFIFQYYREEENGRGNFPPRFSGLQFPNYSSELNVNALELDDSALYLCASSSSGIRTDTQYFGPGTRLTVL.

The gene calls are TRBV21-1 and TRBJ2-7; the table's TRBD2 call for D was not verified on the DNA. TRBV21-1 is a pseudogene. CDR3 size: 16 residues. This CDR3 reads CASSKGSSANSYEQYF. CDR3 sequence (DNA): TGTGCCAGCAGCAAAGGGAGTTCAGCGAACTCCTACGAGCAGTACTTC.

The chain employs TRBV7-9 and TRBJ2-7, with a weak D call TRBD2 (5 bases). CDR1 SEHNR and CDR2 FQNEAQ come from the germline V gene (reference sequence). The V end was cut by 5 bases, the J end by 2 bases, with 16 bases between. CDR3 length equals 15 residues. The CDR3 sequence: CASSRRHNGAYEQYF. The CDR3 DNA is TGTGCCAGCAGCCGGAGGCATAATGGGGCCTACGAGCAGTACTTC. Filled out from reference TRBV7-9 and TRBJ2-7, the complete variable domain reads DTGVSQNPRHKITKRGQNVTFRCDPISEHNRLYWYRQTLGQGPEFLTYFQNEAQLEKSRLLSDRFSAERPKGSFSTLEIQRTEQGDSAMYLCASSRRHNGAYEQYFGPGTRLTVT.

This clone occurred a few times. V usage is TRBV4-1 and J usage is TRBJ1-2; a possible D gene is TRBD1 (6 bases). From germline, CDR1 is MGHRA and CDR2 YSYEKL. V lost 4 bases, J lost 2 bases, and 17 bases lay in between. This CDR3 comprises 16 residues. As DNA, the CDR3 is TGCGCCAGCAGCCCCGAACTCCGACAGGCCAACTATGGCTACACCTTC. This gives the protein CASSPELRQANYGYTF.

The chain uses TRBV10-1 and TRBJ1-1; D remains ambiguous. Looked up from germline, CDR1 is WNHNN and CDR2 is SYGVQD (reference sequence). Trimming left V 6 bases short and J 5 bases short, with 13 bases between. The CDR3 totals 13 residues. The CDR3 is CASSRYRYTEAFF. The CDR3 DNA follows: TGCGCCAGCAGCAGGTACCGATATACTGAAGCTTTCTTT.